One and the same sample provided the 15 T cell receptor beta chains below, sequenced in a study of Ad26.COV2.S vaccination and SARS-CoV-2 variants (dated by TCRdb to the early 2020s). The treatment or condition label, read with the paper, signifies: about 20 received Ad26.COV2.S at low or high dose, single or two shots; several received placebo; per-sample allocation not given. For vaccine and placebo recipients, the sequenced repertoires came from samples collected on day 63 after the first injection. The library was produced with the immunoSEQ multiplex PCR assay. In its TCRdb copy, this immuneACCESS table keeps in-frame sequences only and misses some clones. Where compared with another copy, unresolved V genes explain less than half of these, and the others have no known cause. The sample table holds roughly 380,000 clones, of which about 88% were seen once. 3.3% of the sample goes to the ten largest clones.

Sample: peripheral blood, taken in a trial of Ad26.COV2.S vaccine versus placebo. Every receptor here comes from a person between 18 and 65 years old who received the Ad26.COV2.S COVID-19 vaccine or a placebo.

This chain joins TRBV7-2 and TRBJ2-3; possibly TRBD1 for D (5 bases). Germline-derived CDR1 and CDR2 are SGHTA and FQGNSA. CDR3 length equals 16 residues. Trimming took off 5 bases at V and 1 base at J, with 16 bases between the two ends. The CDR3 nucleotides read TGTGCCAGCAGCACACCGCCAGGGTGGGGCACAGATACGCAGTATTTT. This encodes CASSTPPGWGTDTQYF.

This clone showed up just once. The chain has TRBV4-1 and TRBJ2-7; 7 bases line up with TRBD2. J gave up 2 bases and V 0 bases, and 1 base lay outside the gene matches. The CDR3 is 14 residues long. In germline, CDR1 is MGHRA, CDR2 YSYEKL. CDR3 protein: CASSQDGGAYEQYF. As DNA, the CDR3 is TGCGCCAGCAGCCAAGATGGGGGGGCCTACGAGCAGTACTTC.

This chain uses TRBV5-6 with TRBJ2-5, with TRBD1 as a possible D gene (6 bases). Germline CDR1 is SGHDT and CDR2 is YYEEEE. The CDR3 totals 14 residues. Between the trimmed V and J ends, which lost 6 bases and 2 bases, there was a span of 14 bases. The CDR3 here is CASTLVGTQETQYF. CDR3 DNA: TGTGCCAGCACCCTGGTAGGGACACAAGAGACCCAGTACTTC.

CDR3 amino acids: CASSSHQGHYTDTQYF. In nucleotides, the CDR3 is TGTGCCAGCAGCTCCCACCAGGGGCATTACACAGATACGCAGTATTTT. V is TRBV7-9 and J is TRBJ2-3; the D gene is possibly TRBD1 (6 bases). Trimming stripped 4 bases from V and 2 bases from J, with 16 bases between. The length of the CDR3 is 16 residues. Germline values: CDR1 SEHNR, CDR2 FQNEAQ (reference sequence).

The rearrangement joins TRBV14 to TRBJ2-3; TRBD1 matches at 8 bases. The CDR3 extends over 16 amino acids. The germline gives CDR1 SGHDN, CDR2 FVKESK. J was trimmed by 0 bases and V by 4 bases; bases with no gene match: 6. The CDR3: CASSPRTGTSTDTQYF. In DNA, the CDR3 is TGTGCCAGCAGCCCCCGGACAGGGACTAGCACAGATACGCAGTATTTT. Looking up the rest from reference TRBV14 and TRBJ2-3 gives the full variable domain: EAGVTQFPSHSVIEKGQTVTLRCDPISGHDNLYWYRRVMGKEIKFLLHFVKESKQDESGMPNNRFLAERTGGTYSTLKVQPAELEDSGVYFCASSPRTGTSTDTQYFGPGTRLTVL.

The chain joins TRBV7-2 to TRBJ2-2; no definite D call. This CDR3 region has 14 residues. CDR1 is SGHTA, CDR2 FQGNSA, per germline. Deletions cut 6 bases from V and 4 bases from J, with 12 bases between. The CDR3 here is CASRYSAGTGELFF. The CDR3 nucleotides are TGTGCCAGCAGGTACAGCGCTGGCACCGGGGAGCTGTTTTTT.

The gene calls are TRBV18 and TRBJ2-3; no clear D gene. Germline CDR1 is KGHSH and CDR2 is LQKENI. Deletions cut 3 bases from V and 2 bases from J, with 9 bases between. This CDR3 region has 14 residues. The CDR3 loop reads CASSPIDTTDTQYF. In DNA form, the CDR3 reads TGTGCCAGCTCACCGATCGACACCACAGATACGCAGTATTTT.

The rearrangement joins TRBV5-1 to TRBJ2-7; 12 positions agree with TRBD2. Trimming cost V 5 bases and J 7 bases; bases outside gene matches: 13. CDR1 and CDR2 from the germline V gene are SGHRS and YFSETQ. The CDR3 runs to 16 residues. The CDR3 here is CASRLASSGREREQYF. The CDR3, as DNA: TGCGCCAGCAGGCTAGCCTCTAGCGGGAGGGAAAGGGAGCAGTACTTC.

The chain uses TRBV5-4 and TRBJ1-1, with D unresolved. The germline gives CDR1 SGHNT, CDR2 YYREEE (reference sequence). The V gene lost 5 bases and the J gene lost 3 bases, with 8 bases spanning the gap. The CDR3 is 12 amino acids. The CDR3 sequence is CASSWTDTEAFF. The DNA of the CDR3 is TGTGCCAGCAGTTGGACGGACACTGAAGCTTTCTTT.

A single count supports this clone. The V gene is TRBV2, the J gene TRBJ2-7, with D uncertain. The CDR3 has 11 amino acids. Trimming cost V 7 bases and J 2 bases, with 6 bases left between them. CDR1 is SNHLY and CDR2 is FYNNEI in the germline V gene. The CDR3 sequence is CASTVTYEQYF. For the CDR3, the DNA is TGTGCCAGCACGGTTACCTACGAGCAGTACTTC.

The chain links TRBV6-6 to TRBJ2-7; D possibly matches TRBD1 or TRBD2 (6 bases each). Germline V lookup: CDR1 MNHNY, CDR2 SVGAGI (reference sequence). There are 15 residues in the CDR3. V lost 2 bases, J lost 6 bases, and 17 bases lay in between. The CDR3 nucleotides are TGTGCCAGCAGTTACGATGGGGGGCAGGTATCCGAGCAGTACTTC. This codes for CASSYDGGQVSEQYF.

This clone was seen more than once but under ten times. V is TRBV10-3 and J is TRBJ1-1, with D perhaps TRBD1 (5 bases). This CDR3 has 14 residues. Germline V gene sequence: CDR1 ENHRY, CDR2 SYGVKD. Trimming left V 4 bases short and J 0 bases short, with 9 bases between. In nucleotides, the CDR3 is TGTGCCATCAGTGTGGACACCATGAACACTGAAGCTTTCTTT. This gives the protein CAISVDTMNTEAFF.

CDR3 DNA sequence: TGTGCCAGCAGTTTCCGGCAAGCCGTTGGCTACACCTTC. Its translation: CASSFRQAVGYTF. This chain links TRBV12-3 or TRBV12-4 with TRBJ1-2; D unresolved. There are 13 residues in the CDR3. Between the trimmed V and J ends, which lost 3 bases and 7 bases, there was a span of 12 bases.

Remarks on this clone: One end of the junction does not line up with germline, which may come from a read error. The gene calls are TRBV5-8 and TRBJ1-2; TRBD1 might be the D (6 bases). Germline CDR1 SGHTS, CDR2 YDEGEE. The length of the CDR3 is 11 residues. CDR3 DNA sequence: TGTGCCAGCAGCCGGACGGGGCGACAGGTCTTC. Translating it yields CASSRTGRQVF.

This clone was counted once. The rearrangement uses TRBV9 and TRBJ2-3, with unresolved D. This CDR3 has 12 residues. CDR1 and CDR2 from the germline V gene are SGDLS and YYNGEE. The V end was cut by 0 bases, the J end by 3 bases, with 2 bases between. CDR3 DNA sequence: TGTGCCAGCAGCGTAGTTACAGATACGCAGTATTTT. As protein: CASSVVTDTQYF.